Ten or more counts support the clone carrying this TCR beta chain. Its antigen remains unknown. Using quantitative 5'-RACE with molecular barcodes, the authors made TCR beta libraries. MiXCR, run by TCRdb on the 5' RACE reads, gives a single entry per CDR3 protein. The sample shows about 140,000 distinct CDR3 sequences, about a third of them seen only once. This entry is derived from a study of CD8 T cells in ankylosing spondylitis. Study-level points and caveats: The disease-linked clones had a CD8+ phenotype and low blood frequencies.

Trimming at V came to 7 bases and at J to 7 bases, leaving 10 bases not matched to a gene. Germline-derived CDR1 and CDR2 are MNHNS and SASEGT. The CDR3 consists of 15 residues. Sequencing was done on a sample of synovial fluid, either unsorted or a sorted T cell fraction (not recorded which). This chain joins TRBV6-1 and TRBJ1-5; 10 positions match TRBD1. The receptor was isolated from a male donor with ankylosing spondylitis. CDR3 in DNA: TGTGCCAGCAAGGGACAGGGGACCTTCGGGCAGCCCCAGCATTTT. This translates into CASKGQGTFGQPQHF.